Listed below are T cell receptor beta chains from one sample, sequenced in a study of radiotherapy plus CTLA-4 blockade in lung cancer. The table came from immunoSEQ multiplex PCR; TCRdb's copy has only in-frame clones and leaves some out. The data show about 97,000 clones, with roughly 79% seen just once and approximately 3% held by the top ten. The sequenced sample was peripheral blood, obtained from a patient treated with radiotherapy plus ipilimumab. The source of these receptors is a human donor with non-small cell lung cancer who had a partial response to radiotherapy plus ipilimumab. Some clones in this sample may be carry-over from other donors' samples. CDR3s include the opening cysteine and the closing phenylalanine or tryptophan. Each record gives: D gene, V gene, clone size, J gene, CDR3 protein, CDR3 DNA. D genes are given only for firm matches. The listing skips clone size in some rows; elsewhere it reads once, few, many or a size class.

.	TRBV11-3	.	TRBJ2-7	CASSSTRSGQWHEQYF	TGTGCCAGCAGCTCCACCCGGTCTGGGCAATGGCACGAGCAGTACTTC
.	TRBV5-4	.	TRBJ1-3	CASSLGVSSGNTIYF	TGTGCCAGCAGCTTGGGCGTTAGCTCTGGAAACACCATATATTTT
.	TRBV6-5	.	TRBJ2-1	CASHEDNEQFF	TGTGCCAGCCACGAGGACAATGAGCAGTTCTTC
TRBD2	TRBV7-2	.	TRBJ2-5	CASSTGLARGGRFGETQYF	TGTGCCAGCAGCACTGGACTAGCGAGGGGGGGGCGGTTTGGAGAGACCCAGTACTTC
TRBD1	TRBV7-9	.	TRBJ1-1	CASNRQGSNTEAFF	TGTGCCAGCAACCGACAGGGATCGAACACTGAAGCTTTCTTT
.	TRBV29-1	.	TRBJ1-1	CSVTSGDHTEAFF	TGCAGCGTGACGTCAGGGGATCACACTGAAGCTTTCTTT
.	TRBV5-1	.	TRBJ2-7	CASSLGGAGQTYEQYF	TGCGCCAGCAGCTTGGGGGGGGCGGGACAGACCTACGAGCAGTACTTC
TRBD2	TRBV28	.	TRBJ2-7	CASSLAGPQYEQYF	TGTGCCAGCAGTCTAGCGGGGCCACAATACGAGCAGTACTTC
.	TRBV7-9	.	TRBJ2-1	CASSLWGGNAGNEQFF	TGTGCCAGCAGCTTATGGGGCGGGAACGCGGGGAATGAGCAGTTCTTC
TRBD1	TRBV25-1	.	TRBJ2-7	CASRQGGFYEQYF	TGTGCCAGCAGACAGGGGGGCTTCTACGAGCAGTACTTC
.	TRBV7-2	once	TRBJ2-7	CASSLGRNEQYF	TGTGCCAGCAGCTTAGGGAGGAACGAGCAGTACTTC
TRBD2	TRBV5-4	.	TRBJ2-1	CASRMGLNENEQFF	TGTGCCAGCAGAATGGGACTAAATGAGAATGAGCAGTTCTTC
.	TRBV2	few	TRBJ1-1	CASRGGGFDTEAFF	TGTGCCAGCCGCGGCGGGGGTTTTGACACTGAAGCTTTCTTT
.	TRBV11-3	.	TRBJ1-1	CASSPRGGNMNTEAFF	TGTGCCAGCAGCCCGAGGGGAGGGAACATGAACACTGAAGCTTTCTTT
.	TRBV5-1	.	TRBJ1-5	CASSLGDLPNQPQHF	TGCGCCAGCAGCTTGGGGGACTTGCCGAATCAGCCCCAGCATTTT
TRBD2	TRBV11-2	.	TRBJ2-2	CASSRFGASGSTTGELFF	TGTGCCAGCAGCCGTTTCGGTGCCAGCGGGAGTACCACCGGGGAGCTGTTTTTT
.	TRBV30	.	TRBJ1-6	CAWSPGSYNSPLHF	TGTGCCTGGAGTCCCGGGTCATATAATTCACCCCTCCACTTT
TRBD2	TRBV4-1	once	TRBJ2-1	CASSQTGLAGGRKQFF	TGCGCCAGCAGCCAGACCGGACTAGCGGGGGGGCGGAAGCAGTTCTTC
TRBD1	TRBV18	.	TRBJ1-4	CASSLIAPGQGNEKLFF	TGTGCCAGCTCACTTATTGCGCCGGGACAGGGTAATGAAAAACTGTTTTTT
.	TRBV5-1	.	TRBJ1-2	CASSLDRRGGYTF	TGCGCCAGCAGCTTAGATCGCAGGGGTGGCTACACCTTC
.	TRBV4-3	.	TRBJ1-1	CASRKGSHRSQRTEAFF	TGCGCCAGCAGGAAGGGTTCCCATCGATCCCAGCGGACTGAAGCTTTCTTT
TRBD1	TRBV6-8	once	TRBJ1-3	CASSTTTQGAGNTIYF	TGTGCCAGCAGTACCACAACGCAGGGGGCAGGAAACACCATATATTTT
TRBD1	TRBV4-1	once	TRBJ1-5	CASSQASTGLANQPQHF	TGCGCCAGCAGCCAAGCCTCGACAGGGTTGGCCAATCAGCCCCAGCATTTT
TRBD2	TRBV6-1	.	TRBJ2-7	CASSDLSGSYEQYF	TGTGCCAGCAGTGATCTTAGCGGGAGCTACGAGCAGTACTTC
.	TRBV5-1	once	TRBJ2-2	CASSSSGDYYTGELFF	TGCGCCAGCAGCTCTTCAGGGGACTACTACACCGGGGAGCTGTTTTTT
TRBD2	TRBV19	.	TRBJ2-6	CASSLTSGVSGANVLTF	TGTGCCAGTAGTTTGACTAGCGGGGTCTCTGGGGCCAACGTCCTGACTTTC
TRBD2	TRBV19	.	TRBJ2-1	CASSPRLAGLRNEQFF	TGTGCCAGTAGTCCCAGACTAGCGGGACTTAGGAATGAGCAGTTCTTC
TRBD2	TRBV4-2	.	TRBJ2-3	CASSQGVRGGQDTDTQYF	TGTGCCAGCAGCCAAGGGGTCCGGGGGGGCCAGGACACAGATACGCAGTATTTT
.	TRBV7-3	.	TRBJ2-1	CASSLTGANEQFF	TGTGCCAGCAGCTTAACAGGGGCCAATGAGCAGTTCTTC
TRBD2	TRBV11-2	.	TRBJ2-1	CASRRLAGDYNEQFF	TGTGCCAGCAGGAGGCTAGCGGGGGATTACAATGAGCAGTTCTTC
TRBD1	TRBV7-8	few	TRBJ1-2	CASSLGTGNYGYTF	TGTGCCAGCAGCTTGGGGACAGGGAACTATGGCTACACCTTC
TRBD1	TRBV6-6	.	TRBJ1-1	CASSDTGGGMFTEAFF	TGTGCCAGCAGCGATACAGGGGGGGGTATGTTCACTGAAGCTTTCTTT
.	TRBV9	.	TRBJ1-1	CASSLQGGNTEAFF	TGTGCCAGCTCTCTACAAGGCGGGAACACTGAAGCTTTCTTT
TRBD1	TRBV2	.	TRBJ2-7	CASSPPGTGIYEQYF	TGTGCCAGCAGTCCCCCCGGGACAGGGATCTACGAGCAGTACTTC
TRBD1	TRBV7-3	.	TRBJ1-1	CASSSTGTGYPMNTEAFF	TGTGCCAGCAGCTCTACCGGGACAGGGTATCCCATGAACACTGAAGCTTTCTTT
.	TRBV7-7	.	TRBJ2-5	CASSYQLGGETQYF	TGTGCCAGCAGCTACCAACTTGGCGGAGAGACCCAGTACTTC
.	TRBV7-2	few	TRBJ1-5	CASSLRVGQPQHF	TGTGCCAGCAGCCTCAGGGTAGGTCAGCCCCAGCATTTT
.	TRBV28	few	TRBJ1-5	CASYQQAVHF	TGTGCCAGCTACCAACAGGCCGTTCATTTT
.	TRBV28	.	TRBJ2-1	CASETASSYNEQFF	TGTGCCAGCGAGACTGCAAGCTCCTACAATGAGCAGTTCTTC